This is a list of T cell receptor beta chains from one sample in a study of control samples from healthy donors and cancer patients. The data were produced by immunoSEQ multiplex PCR, yet TCRdb's version contains in-frame clones alone and is incomplete. The repertoire includes tens of thousands of clones, roughly 91% of them detected once, and about 5.5% sits in the top ten. Sequencing was performed on blood. The receptor source for this set is a middle-aged man in good health. Each CDR3 is given without its conserved first and last residue.

J gene: TRBJ1-4
V gene: TRBV19
CDR3 length: 11
CDR3 protein: ASSMTGNEKLF

J gene: TRBJ2-1
V gene: TRBV11-2
CDR3 length: 13
CDR3 protein: ASSSRERSYNEQF

J gene: TRBJ1-5
V gene: TRBV7-9
CDR3 length: 17
CDR3 protein: ASSLGPLGFVAGGQPQH

J gene: TRBJ1-4
V gene: TRBV11-2
CDR3 length: 12
CDR3 protein: ASSLNLENEKLF

J gene: TRBJ2-6
V gene: TRBV6-1
CDR3 length: 14
CDR3 protein: ASSEVAGSGANVLT

J gene: TRBJ2-7
V gene: TRBV10-3
CDR3 length: 11
CDR3 protein: AISEDRGLEQY

J gene: TRBJ1-1
V gene: TRBV14
CDR3 length: 10
CDR3 protein: ASSRDSLMAF

J gene: TRBJ2-2
V gene: TRBV14
CDR3 length: 13
CDR3 protein: ASSQDFRYTGELF

J gene: TRBJ2-5
V gene: TRBV5-1
CDR3 length: 15
CDR3 protein: ASSLQLSAGGLETQY

J gene: TRBJ1-6
V gene: TRBV20-1
CDR3 length: 12
CDR3 protein: SASSLGRDSPLH

J gene: TRBJ1-1
V gene: TRBV27
CDR3 length: 9
CDR3 protein: ASWARTEAF

J gene: TRBJ1-1
V gene: TRBV6-5
CDR3 length: 12
CDR3 protein: ASSSGWGRTEAF

J gene: TRBJ1-3
V gene: TRBV3-1/TRBV3-2
CDR3 length: 12
CDR3 protein: ASSRATGGNTIY

J gene: TRBJ2-5
V gene: TRBV30
CDR3 length: 11
CDR3 protein: AWSRTAKETQY

J gene: TRBJ2-5
V gene: TRBV27
CDR3 length: 13
CDR3 protein: ASSRLAGRQETQY

J gene: TRBJ2-1
V gene: TRBV27
CDR3 length: 15
CDR3 protein: ASSLSGGATLGHEQF

J gene: TRBJ1-2
V gene: TRBV5-6
CDR3 length: 12
CDR3 protein: ASSLGGVGDGYT

J gene: TRBJ1-1
V gene: TRBV6-5
CDR3 length: 10
CDR3 protein: ATGEMNTEAF

J gene: TRBJ1-2
V gene: TRBV6-5
CDR3 length: 12
CDR3 protein: ASRPGTANYGYT

J gene: TRBJ2-6
V gene: TRBV9
CDR3 length: 13
CDR3 protein: ASSAYRAGANVLT